The clone carrying this T cell receptor beta chain has a count of ten or more. Its antigen remains unidentified. The entry originates in a study of CD8 T cells in ankylosing spondylitis. General study findings and limits: Some of these motif variants have turned up before, in reports on reactive arthritis synovial fluid and blood. Blood from ankylosing spondylitis patients appeared to carry a characteristic roughly 8-variant TCR beta motif.

Via MiXCR, TCRdb re-called the 5' RACE reads, giving one row per CDR3 protein. In the table there are more than 650,000 distinct CDR3 sequences, roughly 12% of which are singletons. Germline assignment: CDR1 SGDLS and CDR2 YYNGEE. This CDR3 contains 15 residues. V shed 2 bases and J 1 base; nucleotides not matched to a gene: 2. The chain is built from TRBV9 and TRBJ2-5; 10 nucleotides align to TRBD2. The sequence derives from a male donor with ankylosing spondylitis. Specimen: blood, either unsorted or a sorted T cell fraction (not recorded which). The CDR3 DNA is TGTGCCAGCAGCGTGCTAGCGGGAGTCCAAGAGACCCAGTACTTC. Protein sequence: CASSVLAGVQETQYF. Full variable domain (outside the CDR3, taken from reference TRBV9 and TRBJ2-5): DSGVTQTPKHLITATGQRVTLRCSPRSGDLSVYWYQQSLDQGLQFLIQYYNGEERAKGNILERFSAQQFPDLHSELNLSSLELGDSALYFCASSVLAGVQETQYFGPGTRLLVL.